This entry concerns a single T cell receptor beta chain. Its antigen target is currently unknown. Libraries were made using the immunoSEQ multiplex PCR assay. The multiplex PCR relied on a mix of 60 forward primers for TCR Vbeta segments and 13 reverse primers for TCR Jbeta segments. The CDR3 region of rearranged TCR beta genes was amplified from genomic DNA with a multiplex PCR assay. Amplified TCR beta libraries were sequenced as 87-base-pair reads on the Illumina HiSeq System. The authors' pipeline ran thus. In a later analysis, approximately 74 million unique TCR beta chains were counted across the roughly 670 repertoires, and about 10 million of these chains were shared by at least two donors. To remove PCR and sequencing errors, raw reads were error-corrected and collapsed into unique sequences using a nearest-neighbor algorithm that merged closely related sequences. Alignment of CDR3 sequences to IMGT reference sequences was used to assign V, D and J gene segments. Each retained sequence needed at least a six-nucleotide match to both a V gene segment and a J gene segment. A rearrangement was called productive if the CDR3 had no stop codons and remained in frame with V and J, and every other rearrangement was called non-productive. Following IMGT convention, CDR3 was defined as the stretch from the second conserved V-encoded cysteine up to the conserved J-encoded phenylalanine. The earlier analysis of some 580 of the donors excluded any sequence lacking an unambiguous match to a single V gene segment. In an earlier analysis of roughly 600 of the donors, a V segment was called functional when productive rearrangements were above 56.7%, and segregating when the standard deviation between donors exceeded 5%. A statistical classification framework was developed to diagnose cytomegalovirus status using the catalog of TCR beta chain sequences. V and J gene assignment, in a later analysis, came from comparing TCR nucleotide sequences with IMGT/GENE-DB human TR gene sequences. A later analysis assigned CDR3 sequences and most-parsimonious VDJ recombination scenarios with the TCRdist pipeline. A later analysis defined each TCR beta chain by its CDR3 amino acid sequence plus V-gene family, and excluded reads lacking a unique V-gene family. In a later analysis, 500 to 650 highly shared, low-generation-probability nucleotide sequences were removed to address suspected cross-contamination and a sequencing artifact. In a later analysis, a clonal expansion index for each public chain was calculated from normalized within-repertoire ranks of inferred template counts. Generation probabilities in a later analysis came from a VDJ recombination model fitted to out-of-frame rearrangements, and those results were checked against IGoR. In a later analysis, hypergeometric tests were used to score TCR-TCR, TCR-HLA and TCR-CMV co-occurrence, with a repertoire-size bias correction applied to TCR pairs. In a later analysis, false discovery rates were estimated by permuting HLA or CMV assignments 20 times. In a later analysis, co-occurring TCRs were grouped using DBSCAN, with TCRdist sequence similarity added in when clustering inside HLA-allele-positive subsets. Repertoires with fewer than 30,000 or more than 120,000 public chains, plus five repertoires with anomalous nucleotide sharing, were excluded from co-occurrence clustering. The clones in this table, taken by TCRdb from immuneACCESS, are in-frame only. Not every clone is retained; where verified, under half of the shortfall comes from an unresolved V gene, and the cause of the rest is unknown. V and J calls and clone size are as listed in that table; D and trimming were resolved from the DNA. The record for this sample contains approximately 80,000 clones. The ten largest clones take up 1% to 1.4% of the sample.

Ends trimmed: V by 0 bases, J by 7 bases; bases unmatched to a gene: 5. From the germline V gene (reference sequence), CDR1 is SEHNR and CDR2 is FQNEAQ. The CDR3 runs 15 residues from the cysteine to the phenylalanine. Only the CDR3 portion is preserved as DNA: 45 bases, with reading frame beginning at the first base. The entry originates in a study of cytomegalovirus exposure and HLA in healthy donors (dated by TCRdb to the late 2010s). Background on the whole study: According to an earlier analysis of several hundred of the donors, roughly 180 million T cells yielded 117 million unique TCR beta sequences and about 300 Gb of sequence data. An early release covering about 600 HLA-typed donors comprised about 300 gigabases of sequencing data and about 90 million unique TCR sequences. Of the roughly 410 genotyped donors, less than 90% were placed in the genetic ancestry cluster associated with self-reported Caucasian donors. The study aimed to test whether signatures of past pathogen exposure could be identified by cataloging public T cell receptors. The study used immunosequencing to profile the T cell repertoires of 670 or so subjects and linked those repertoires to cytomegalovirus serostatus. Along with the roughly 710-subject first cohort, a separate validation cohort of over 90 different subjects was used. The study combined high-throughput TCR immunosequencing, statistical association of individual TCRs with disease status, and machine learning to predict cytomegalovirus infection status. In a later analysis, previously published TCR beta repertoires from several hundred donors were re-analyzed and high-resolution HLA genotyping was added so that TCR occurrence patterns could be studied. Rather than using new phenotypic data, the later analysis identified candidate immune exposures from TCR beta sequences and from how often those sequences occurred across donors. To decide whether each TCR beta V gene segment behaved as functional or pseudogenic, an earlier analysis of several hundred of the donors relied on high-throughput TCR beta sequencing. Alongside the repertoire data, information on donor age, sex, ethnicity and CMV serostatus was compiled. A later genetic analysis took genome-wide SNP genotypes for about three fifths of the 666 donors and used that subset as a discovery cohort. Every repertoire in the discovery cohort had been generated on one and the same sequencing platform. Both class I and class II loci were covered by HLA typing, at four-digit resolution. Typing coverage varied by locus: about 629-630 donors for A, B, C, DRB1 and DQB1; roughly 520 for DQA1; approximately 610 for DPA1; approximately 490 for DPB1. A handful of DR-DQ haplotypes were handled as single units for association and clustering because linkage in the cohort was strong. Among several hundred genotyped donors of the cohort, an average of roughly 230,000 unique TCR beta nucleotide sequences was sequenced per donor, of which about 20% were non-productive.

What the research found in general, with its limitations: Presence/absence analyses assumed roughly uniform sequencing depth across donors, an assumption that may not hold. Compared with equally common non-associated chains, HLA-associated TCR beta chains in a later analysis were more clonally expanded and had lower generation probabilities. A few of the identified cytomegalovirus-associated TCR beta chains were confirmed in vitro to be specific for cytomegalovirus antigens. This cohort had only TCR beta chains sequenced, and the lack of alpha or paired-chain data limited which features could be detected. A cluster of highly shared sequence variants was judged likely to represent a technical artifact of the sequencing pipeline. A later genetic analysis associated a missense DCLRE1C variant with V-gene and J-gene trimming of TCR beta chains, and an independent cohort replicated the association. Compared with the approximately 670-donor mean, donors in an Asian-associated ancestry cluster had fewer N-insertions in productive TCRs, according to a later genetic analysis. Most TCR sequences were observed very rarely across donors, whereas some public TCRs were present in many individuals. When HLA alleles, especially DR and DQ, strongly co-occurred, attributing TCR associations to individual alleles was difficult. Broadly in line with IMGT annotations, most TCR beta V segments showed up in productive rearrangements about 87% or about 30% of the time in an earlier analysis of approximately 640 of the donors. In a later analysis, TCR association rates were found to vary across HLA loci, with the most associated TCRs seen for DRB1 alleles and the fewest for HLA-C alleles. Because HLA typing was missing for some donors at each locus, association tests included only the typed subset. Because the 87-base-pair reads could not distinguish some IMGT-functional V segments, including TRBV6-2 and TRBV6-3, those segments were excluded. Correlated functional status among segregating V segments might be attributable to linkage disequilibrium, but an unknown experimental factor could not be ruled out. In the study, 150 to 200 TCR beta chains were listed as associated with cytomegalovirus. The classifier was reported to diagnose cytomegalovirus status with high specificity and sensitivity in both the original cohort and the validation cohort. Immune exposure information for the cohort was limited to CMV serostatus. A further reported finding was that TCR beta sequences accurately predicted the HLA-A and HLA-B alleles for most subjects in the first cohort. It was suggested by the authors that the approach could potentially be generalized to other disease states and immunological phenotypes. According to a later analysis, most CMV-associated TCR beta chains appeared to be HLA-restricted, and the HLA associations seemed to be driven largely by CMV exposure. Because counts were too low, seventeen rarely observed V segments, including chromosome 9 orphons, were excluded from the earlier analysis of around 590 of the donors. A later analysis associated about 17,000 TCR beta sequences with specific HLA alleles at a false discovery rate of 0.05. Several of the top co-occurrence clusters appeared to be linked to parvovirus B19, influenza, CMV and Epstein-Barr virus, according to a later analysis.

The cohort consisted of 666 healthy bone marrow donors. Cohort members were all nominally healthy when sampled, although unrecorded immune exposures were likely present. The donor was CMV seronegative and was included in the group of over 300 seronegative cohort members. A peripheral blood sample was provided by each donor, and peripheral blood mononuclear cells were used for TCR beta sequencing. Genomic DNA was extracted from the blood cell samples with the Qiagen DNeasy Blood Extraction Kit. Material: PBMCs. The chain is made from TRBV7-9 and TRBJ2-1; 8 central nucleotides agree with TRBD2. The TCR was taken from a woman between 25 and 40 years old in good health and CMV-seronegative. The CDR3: CASSLAGTRFNEQFF. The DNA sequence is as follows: TGTGCCAGCAGCTTAGCCGGGACTAGGTTTAATGAGCAGTTCTTC.